This T cell receptor beta chain was sequenced during a study of T cell responses to AZD1222 COVID-19 vaccine. Study-level findings and limits: Clonal diversity was possibly underestimated; the donors were predominantly white British and more often female.

About this clone: The antigen is unknown.

Generated by immunoSEQ multiplex PCR, the TCRdb table keeps only in-frame clones and is missing some. The sample comprises roughly 100,000 clones, 90% of which are singletons, and about 4.9% rests with the top ten. V was cut by 5 bases and J by 5 bases, with 13 bases left in between. CDR1 and CDR2 (germline): MNHEY, SMNVEV (reference sequence). This CDR3 region has 14 residues. The material was peripheral blood, obtained on day 0 of AZD1222 vaccination. The chain is built from TRBV27 and TRBJ2-4; D ambiguous. The sequence was obtained from an adult in good health. The CDR3 DNA reads as TGTGCCAGCAGTCCGAGCTGGCAGGAAAACATTCAGTACTTC. Encoded protein: CASSPSWQENIQYF.